Sequencing of this T cell receptor beta chain was carried out in a study of CD8 T cells in Susac syndrome. CD8+ and CD4+ T cells taken from blood had their TCR beta sequenced. Random hexamers were used to reverse transcribe about 0.5 to 1 ug of RNA. TCRdb re-analysed the immunoSEQ multiplex PCR reads in MiXCR, keeping a single row per CDR3 protein. The table lists around 150,000 distinct CDR3 sequences, 85% to 95% of them singletons, with approximately 0.17% in the top ten. Study-level points and caveats: Susac-specific public clones were found in total CD8+ and CD8+ TEMRA repertoires, numbering under 20 and five, respectively. The study conceded that its TCR sequencing and HLA analysis involved relatively few individuals.

On this clonotype: Its antigen is not known.

Specimen: CD8+ T cells from PBMCs. The TCR sequence derives from a human donor with Susac syndrome.

In nucleotides, the CDR3 is TGTGCTAGTGGCCTCAACCAAGAGACCCAGTACTTC. This gives the protein CASGLNQETQYF. This chain links TRBV12-5 with TRBJ2-5; unclear D gene. The germline V and J ends were trimmed by 6 bases and 0 bases, with 5 bases remaining between them. This CDR3 spans 12 amino acids. The germline V gene has CDR1 LGHNT and CDR2 FRNRAP.